This TCR beta chain was documented in a study of T cell responses to AZD1222 COVID-19 vaccine. General observations from the study: Clonal diversity was possibly underestimated; the donors were predominantly white British and more often female. The repertoires were collected only after the peak T cell response. Unmutated variant regions reportedly attract nearly half of all spike-specific TCRs.

There are 15 residues in the CDR3. CDR1 and CDR2 (germline): SQVTM, ANQGSEA. V shed 1 base and J 7 bases; nucleotides not matched to a gene: 12. The protocol was immunoSEQ multiplex PCR, while the TCRdb copy is restricted to in-frame clones and leaves out a portion. Here the sample spans approximately 85,000 clones, approximately 87% being singletons. The table lists this clone with a count of one. Antigen specificity is unknown. This chain links TRBV29-1 with TRBJ1-1; 7 bases are a match to TRBD1. The source material was peripheral blood, sampled on day 0 of AZD1222 vaccination. This clonotype was obtained from an adult in good health. This chain's CDR3 is CSVEVTGTAYIEAFF. Here the CDR3 DNA reads TGCAGCGTTGAAGTTACCGGGACAGCATATATTGAAGCTTTCTTT.